These 24 T cell receptor beta chains were all obtained from the same sample, sequenced in a study of shared clonotypes between healthy human individuals. The table came from immunoSEQ multiplex PCR; TCRdb's copy has only in-frame clones and leaves some out. The sample has about 2.4 million clones; approximately 93% are singletons. The sequenced material came from naive CD4+ T cells from PBMCs. Subset of the sample: CD45RA+ positively selected. These receptors were taken from a young man in good health. Some clones in this sample may be carry-over from other donors' samples.

This clone was found once. This chain connects TRBV28 to TRBJ1-3; perhaps TRBD1 as D (5 bases). The V gene's germline CDR1 is MDHEN and CDR2 SYDVKM. V was pared by 4 bases and J by 0 bases, with 16 bases between. The CDR3 sequence is 17 residues long. This chain's CDR3 is CASSSTGTSPSGNTIYF. Here the CDR3 DNA reads TGTGCCAGCAGTTCTACCGGGACGTCTCCCTCTGGAAACACCATATATTTT.

The chain carries TRBV4-2 and TRBJ2-5; 8 positions match TRBD1. The germline CDR1 and CDR2 sequences are LGHNA and YNFKEQ. CDR3 length: 14 amino acids. V lost 3 bases and J lost 3; bases outside the gene matches: 3. This CDR3 is CASSQQTGEETQYF. The DNA for the CDR3 is TGTGCCAGCAGCCAGCAGACAGGGGAAGAGACCCAGTACTTC.

The rearrangement links TRBV13 to TRBJ2-7, with 10 positions matching TRBD2. Germline trimming cut 5 bases from V and 5 bases from J; bases unmatched to any gene: 12. The CDR3 loop spans 16 amino acids. The germline V gene has CDR1 PRHDT and CDR2 FYEKMQ (reference sequence). The CDR3 region has the DNA TGTGCCAGCAGCCCCGGCGCTAGCGGGAGAATCCACGAGCAGTACTTC. This translates into CASSPGASGRIHEQYF.

This clone was counted only a few times. The V gene is TRBV10-1, the J gene TRBJ2-2, with 9 bases matching TRBD2. Losses at the gene ends were 1 base for V and 6 bases for J; bases not matched to a gene: 6. Germline V gene sequence: CDR1 WNHNN, CDR2 SYGVQD (reference sequence). CDR3 length: 16 amino acids. This chain's CDR3 is CASSEFQAGGSGELFF. The CDR3 DNA is TGCGCCAGCAGTGAGTTTCAAGCGGGAGGATCCGGGGAGCTGTTTTTT.

This chain joins TRBV7-9 and TRBJ1-1; unclear D gene. V was cut by 3 bases and J by 1 base, with 9 bases left in between. The CDR3 sequence is 14 residues long. Germline loops: CDR1 SEHNR, CDR2 FQNEAQ (reference sequence). The CDR3 is CASSLQRTNTEAFF. The DNA for the CDR3 is TGTGCCAGCAGCTTGCAACGTACGAACACTGAAGCTTTCTTT.

This rearrangement joins TRBV28 to TRBJ2-7, with a possible D match to TRBD1 (6 bases). The CDR3 extends over 12 amino acids. Germline-derived CDR1 and CDR2 are MDHEN and SYDVKM. V was cut by 6 bases and J by 7 bases, with 13 bases left in between. This chain's CDR3 is CASRKQGKEQYF. The CDR3 region has the DNA TGTGCCAGCAGGAAACAGGGTAAGGAGCAGTACTTC.

The V and J genes are TRBV5-6 and TRBJ2-7; D is uncertain. CDR1 is SGHDT, CDR2 YYEEEE, per germline. The CDR3 runs 12 residues. V shed 7 bases and J shed 0 bases, with 8 bases lying between them. The CDR3: CASGRASYEQYF. DNA for the CDR3: TGTGCCAGCGGAAGGGCCTCCTACGAGCAGTACTTC.

This chain joins TRBV15 and TRBJ1-4; 9 positions agree with TRBD1. Germline lookup yields CDR1 LNHNV and CDR2 YYDKDF (reference sequence). This CDR3 is 14 amino acids long. The ends lost 5 bases at V and 11 bases at J; junction bases unmatched: 9. The CDR3 protein is CATSGDRGNRKLFF. In DNA form, the CDR3 reads TGTGCCACCAGCGGTGACAGGGGGAATCGGAAACTGTTTTTT.

The CDR3 is CASTRQQSFQETQYF. Here the CDR3 DNA reads TGTGCCAGCACCCGCCAGCAATCGTTTCAAGAGACCCAGTACTTC. This chain connects TRBV18 to TRBJ2-5; no clear D gene. V was trimmed by 8 bases and J by 2 bases, leaving 18 bases between them. This CDR3 has 15 residues. The V gene's germline CDR1 is KGHSH and CDR2 LQKENI.

This clone was counted between two and nine times. This rearrangement joins TRBV1 to TRBJ1-1; TRBD1, the table's D call, lacks a check against the DNA. TRBV1 is reported as a pseudogene. The CDR3 has 14 residues. The CDR3 region is CTSSQGQRNTEAFF. CDR3 DNA: TGCACCAGCAGCCAAGGACAGAGGAACACTGAAGCTTTCTTT.

The V call is TRBV19, the J call TRBJ2-7; a possible D gene is TRBD2 (6 bases). CDR1 is LNHDA, CDR2 SQIVND, per germline (reference sequence). The CDR3 sequence is 15 residues long. Trimming stripped 2 bases from V and 0 bases from J, with 11 bases between. The CDR3 region has the DNA TGTGCCAGTAGTATATCCGGCGGGGCCTCCTACGAGCAGTACTTC. Its protein is CASSISGGASYEQYF.

The chain carries TRBV7-2 and TRBJ2-3; the match to TRBD2 covers 10 bases. CDR1 SGHTA and CDR2 FQGNSA come from the germline V gene. The V segment lost 3 bases and the J segment 6 bases; nucleotides outside the gene matches: 3. The CDR3 covers 14 residues. CDR3 sequence (DNA): TGTGCCAGCAGCTTCGTAGCGGGAGGTGATACGCAGTATTTT. Its translation is CASSFVAGGDTQYF.

The V call is TRBV15, the J call TRBJ2-7; unclear D gene. Trimming removed 2 bases from V and 1 base from J, with 15 bases in between. Germline assignment: CDR1 LNHNV and CDR2 YYDKDF (reference sequence). The CDR3 has 16 amino acids. The DNA of the CDR3 is TGTGCCACCAGCAGAATCCGGTGGGGTGAGTCCTACGAGCAGTACTTC. Protein: CATSRIRWGESYEQYF.

For this clone: The same CDR3 arises from other DNA sequences in this sample as well. The chain links TRBV28 to TRBJ1-4, with a weak D call TRBD1 (6 bases). The CDR3 runs 14 residues. The germline gives CDR1 MDHEN, CDR2 SYDVKM. Deletions cut 8 bases from V and 3 bases from J, with 13 bases between. The CDR3 DNA sequence: TGTGCCAGCTCCTCCGGGACATCTAATGAAAAACTGTTTTTT. Encoded protein: CASSSGTSNEKLFF. Full variable domain (outside the CDR3, taken from reference TRBV28 and TRBJ1-4): DVKVTQSSRYLVKRTGEKVFLECVQDMDHENMFWYRQDPGLGLRLIYFSYDVKMKEKGDIPEGYSVSREKKERFSLILESASTNQTSMYLCASSSGTSNEKLFFGSGTQLSVL.

A remark on this clone: The same CDR3 arises from other DNA sequences in this sample as well. The V gene is TRBV4-1, the J gene TRBJ1-1; D remains unclear. Germline V gene data show CDR1 as MGHRA and CDR2 as YSYEKL. The length of the CDR3 is 15 residues. The V gene lost 2 bases and the J gene lost 6 bases, with 16 bases spanning the gap. The DNA for the CDR3 is TGCGCCAGCAGCCAATTGTTTCGGGATACCGCTGAAGCTTTCTTT. Its translation: CASSQLFRDTAEAFF.

The V and J genes are TRBV18 and TRBJ2-5; D is unresolved. CDR1 and CDR2 from the germline V gene are KGHSH and LQKENI. The ends were cut back, 4 bases at V and 7 bases at J, with 19 bases in the middle. This CDR3 is built from 15 residues. The CDR3 sequence: CASSLLPDALGTQYF. In DNA form, the CDR3 reads TGTGCCAGCTCACTCCTACCGGACGCCCTCGGGACCCAGTACTTC. The full variable domain, in which reference TRBV18 and TRBJ2-5 provide the parts outside the CDR3, is NAGVMQNPRHLVRRRGQEARLRCSPMKGHSHVYWYRQLPEEGLKFMVYLQKENIIDESGMPKERFSAEFPKEGPSILRIQQVVRGDSAAYFCASSLLPDALGTQYFGPGTRLLVL.

V usage is TRBV7-3 and J usage is TRBJ2-5; the match to TRBD2 covers 8 bases. The germline gives CDR1 SGHTA, CDR2 FQGTGA. The junction had 13 bases not matched to a gene; V was cut back by 2 bases and J by 5 bases. The CDR3 totals 17 residues. CDR3 sequence (DNA): TGTGCCAGCAGCTTAGGCCGGGCGGGAGGACCCGGGGAGACCCAGTACTTC. It is translated as CASSLGRAGGPGETQYF.

Regarding this clone: The same CDR3 is also encoded by other DNA sequences in this sample. CDR3 amino acids: CASSEALRGYEQYF. The CDR3 nucleotides read TGTGCCAGCAGTGAAGCGCTTCGGGGCTACGAGCAGTACTTC. V usage is TRBV6-1 and J usage is TRBJ2-7; D may be TRBD2 (5 bases). V was trimmed by 0 bases and J by 3 bases, leaving 9 bases between them. The CDR3 sequence is 14 residues long. Germline assignment: CDR1 MNHNS and CDR2 SASEGT.

As DNA, the CDR3 is TGTGCCAGCAGCCACACGTGGAGCTCCTACAATGAGCAGTTCTTC. Encoded protein: CASSHTWSSYNEQFF. The chain carries TRBV6-1 and TRBJ2-1; no reliable D call. This CDR3 contains 15 residues. Germline V CDR1 and CDR2: MNHNS, SASEGT. Trimming pared 6 bases from V and 0 bases from J, leaving 12 bases between.

V and J are TRBV4-1 and TRBJ1-2; possibly TRBD1 for D (5 bases). V lost 1 base to trimming and J lost 4 bases, with 13 bases between them. Germline CDR1 and CDR2: MGHRA and YSYEKL. The CDR3 extends over 15 amino acids. CDR3 sequence (DNA): TGCGCCAGCAGCCAAGGGGACGGTGGACTCTATGGCTACACCTTC. Translating it yields CASSQGDGGLYGYTF.

This clone was picked up one time. CDR3 sequence: CASSRGREFNQPQHF. Written as DNA, the CDR3 is TGTGCCAGCAGTAGGGGGCGGGAATTCAATCAGCCCCAGCATTTT. V usage is TRBV27 and J usage is TRBJ1-5; TRBD1 matches 7 bases. With 5 bases clipped from V and 3 bases from J, the junction kept 7 bases outside the gene matches. The CDR3 covers 15 residues. Germline lookup yields CDR1 MNHEY and CDR2 SMNVEV (reference sequence).

This clone occurred once. The J gene is TRBJ1-4, the V gene TRBV10-3, with a weak D call TRBD1 (6 bases). V lost 3 bases, J lost 5 bases, and 16 bases lay in between. The CDR3 totals 16 residues. Germline lookup yields CDR1 ENHRY and CDR2 SYGVKD. CDR3 DNA sequence: TGTGCCATCAGTGATCATCGGAGGGGGGAAAATGAAAAACTGTTTTTT. Its protein product is CAISDHRRGENEKLFF.

The J gene is TRBJ2-2, the V gene TRBV7-7, with D perhaps matching TRBD2 (5 bases). Trimming pared 5 bases from V and 7 bases from J, leaving 17 bases between. Germline CDR1 SSHAT, CDR2 FNYEAQ (reference sequence). The CDR3 length is 15 residues. The CDR3 region has the DNA TGTGCCAGCAGCCCTGAGGCCGGGGTGGTCGGGGAGCTGTTTTTT. Translating it yields CASSPEAGVVGELFF.

The chain recombines TRBV18 with TRBJ2-3; D may be TRBD1 or TRBD2 (6 bases each). This CDR3 spans 14 amino acids. CDR1 is KGHSH and CDR2 is LQKENI in the germline V gene. V was shortened by 6 bases and J by 4 bases, with 14 bases between the two germline ends. CDR3 DNA sequence: TGTGCCAGCTCCATATCAGGGGACTCAGATACGCAGTATTTT. Residues: CASSISGDSDTQYF.